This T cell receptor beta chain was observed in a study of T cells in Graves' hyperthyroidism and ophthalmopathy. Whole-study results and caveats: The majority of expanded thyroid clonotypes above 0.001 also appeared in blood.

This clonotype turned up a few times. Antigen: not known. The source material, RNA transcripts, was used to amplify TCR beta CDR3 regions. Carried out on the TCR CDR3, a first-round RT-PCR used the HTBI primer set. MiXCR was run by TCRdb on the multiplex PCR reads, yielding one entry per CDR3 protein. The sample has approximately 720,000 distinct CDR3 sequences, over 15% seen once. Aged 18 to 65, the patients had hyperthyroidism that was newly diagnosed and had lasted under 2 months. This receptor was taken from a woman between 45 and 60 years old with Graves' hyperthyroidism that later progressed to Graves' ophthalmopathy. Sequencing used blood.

CDR3 nucleotides: TGCGCCAGCAGCTTAACTAGCTTCGCAGATACGCAGTATTTT. It codes for CASSLTSFADTQYF. The V and J genes are TRBV5-1 and TRBJ2-3, with a weak D call TRBD2 (6 bases). This CDR3 is built from 14 residues. In germline, CDR1 is SGHRS, CDR2 YFSETQ. V was shortened by 2 bases and J by 4 bases, with 11 bases between the two germline ends.